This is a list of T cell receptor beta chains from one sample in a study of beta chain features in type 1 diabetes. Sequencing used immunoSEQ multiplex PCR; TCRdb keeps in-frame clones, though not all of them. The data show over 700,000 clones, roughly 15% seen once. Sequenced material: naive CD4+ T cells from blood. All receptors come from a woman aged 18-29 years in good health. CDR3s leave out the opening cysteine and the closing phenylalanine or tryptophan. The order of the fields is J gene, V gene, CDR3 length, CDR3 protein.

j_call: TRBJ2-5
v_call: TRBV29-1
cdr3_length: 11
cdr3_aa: SVDPDSKETQY

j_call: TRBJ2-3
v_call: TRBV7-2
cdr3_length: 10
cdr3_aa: ASSPKGQAQY

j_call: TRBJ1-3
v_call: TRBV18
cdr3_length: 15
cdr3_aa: ASSGQPPSLGGNTIY

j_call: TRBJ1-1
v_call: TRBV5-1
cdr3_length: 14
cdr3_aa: ASSLAEGKAITEAF

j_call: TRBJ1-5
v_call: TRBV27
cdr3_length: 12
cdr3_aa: ASSFISGNQPQH

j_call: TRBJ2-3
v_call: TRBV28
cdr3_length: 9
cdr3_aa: ASSPSDTQY

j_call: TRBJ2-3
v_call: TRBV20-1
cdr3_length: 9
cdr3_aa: SVQKRDTQY

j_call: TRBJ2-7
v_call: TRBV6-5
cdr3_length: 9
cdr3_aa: ASSSMGEQY

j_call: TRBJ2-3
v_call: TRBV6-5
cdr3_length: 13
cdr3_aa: ASSPGGFSTDTQY

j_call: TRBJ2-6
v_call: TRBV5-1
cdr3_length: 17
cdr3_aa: ASTSPGAHQDSGANVLT

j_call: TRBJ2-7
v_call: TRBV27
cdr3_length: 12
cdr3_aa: ASSWQYRSYEQY

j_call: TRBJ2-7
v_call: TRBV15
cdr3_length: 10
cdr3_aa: ATSRDLYEQY

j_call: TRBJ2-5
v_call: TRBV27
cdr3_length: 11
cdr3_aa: ASAGRGEETQY

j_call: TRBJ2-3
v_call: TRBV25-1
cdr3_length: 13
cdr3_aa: ASSELASSTDTQY

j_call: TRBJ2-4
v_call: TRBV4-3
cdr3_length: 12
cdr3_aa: ASSQSTPGGLPY

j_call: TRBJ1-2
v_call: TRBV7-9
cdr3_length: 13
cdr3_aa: ASSHIDRKLYGYT

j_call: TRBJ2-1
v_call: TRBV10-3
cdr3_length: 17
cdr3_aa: AISSRTSGRAGVGNEQF

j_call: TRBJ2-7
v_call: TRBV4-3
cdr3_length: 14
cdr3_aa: ASSQDITGRTYEQY

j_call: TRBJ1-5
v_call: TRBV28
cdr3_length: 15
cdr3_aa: ASSYLLWGEGNQPQH

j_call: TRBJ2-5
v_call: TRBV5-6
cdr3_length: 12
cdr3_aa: ASSAGTSYRAQY

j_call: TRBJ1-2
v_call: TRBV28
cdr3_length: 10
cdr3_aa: ASSSGSRGYT

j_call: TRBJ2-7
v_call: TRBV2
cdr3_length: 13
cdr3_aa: ASSVSRGGIYEQY

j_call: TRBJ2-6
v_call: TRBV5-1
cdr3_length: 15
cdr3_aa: ASSSAAWLSGANVLT

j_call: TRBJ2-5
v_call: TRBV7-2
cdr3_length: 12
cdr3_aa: ASSDGTFGETQY

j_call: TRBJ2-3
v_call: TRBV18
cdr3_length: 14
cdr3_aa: ASSTGQGSGTDTQY

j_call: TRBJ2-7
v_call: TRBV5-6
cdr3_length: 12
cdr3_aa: ASSFRQGSYEQY

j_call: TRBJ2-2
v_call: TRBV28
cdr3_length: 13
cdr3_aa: ASSFGGSRTGELF

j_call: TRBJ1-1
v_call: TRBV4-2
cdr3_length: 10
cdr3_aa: ASSQEGLGAF

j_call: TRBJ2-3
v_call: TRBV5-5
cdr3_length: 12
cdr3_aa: ASSLWTVTDTQY

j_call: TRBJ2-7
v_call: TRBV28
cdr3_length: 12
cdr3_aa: ASSFEGARNEQY

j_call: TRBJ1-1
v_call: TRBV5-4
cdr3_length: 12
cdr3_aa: ASRPQGAHTEAF

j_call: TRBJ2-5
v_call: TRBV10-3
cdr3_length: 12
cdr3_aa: ATSGGGTQETQY

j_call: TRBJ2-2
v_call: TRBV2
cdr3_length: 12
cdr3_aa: ASRRTGQDGELF

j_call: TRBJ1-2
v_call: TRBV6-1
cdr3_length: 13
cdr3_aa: ASSTRTGALGGYT